This T cell receptor (beta chain) came from a study of T cells in Graves' hyperthyroidism and ophthalmopathy. In the study overall: Sampling of peripheral blood happened at initial diagnosis, prior to any treatment.

This clonotype was counted only a few times. The target antigen is unknown. Study-level findings and limits: Separation of ophthalmopathy from stable hyperthyroidism was achieved by a 13 V-J model. Most thyroid clonotypes expanded above 0.001 appeared in blood too.

Clinical symptoms, serum thyroxine and TRAb, thyroid ultrasound and orbital computed tomography were used for the diagnoses. TCR beta CDR3 sequences were amplified from RNA transcripts. First-round RT-PCR targeting the TCR CDR3 was performed with the HTBI primer set. TCRdb fed the multiplex PCR reads into MiXCR, producing one record per CDR3 protein. The sample carries about 620,000 distinct CDR3 sequences, roughly 17% recorded once. The CDR3 spans 13 residues. Per the germline V gene, CDR1 is LNHDA and CDR2 is SQIVND (reference sequence). Trimming removed 8 bases from V and 3 bases from J, with 11 bases in between.

This rearrangement joins TRBV19 to TRBJ1-5; D unresolved. The specimen was blood. The receptor was derived from a woman in her twenties or thirties with Graves' hyperthyroidism. Here the CDR3 reads CASATGYNQPQHF. CDR3 DNA: TGTGCCAGTGCGACCGGATACAATCAGCCCCAGCATTTT.